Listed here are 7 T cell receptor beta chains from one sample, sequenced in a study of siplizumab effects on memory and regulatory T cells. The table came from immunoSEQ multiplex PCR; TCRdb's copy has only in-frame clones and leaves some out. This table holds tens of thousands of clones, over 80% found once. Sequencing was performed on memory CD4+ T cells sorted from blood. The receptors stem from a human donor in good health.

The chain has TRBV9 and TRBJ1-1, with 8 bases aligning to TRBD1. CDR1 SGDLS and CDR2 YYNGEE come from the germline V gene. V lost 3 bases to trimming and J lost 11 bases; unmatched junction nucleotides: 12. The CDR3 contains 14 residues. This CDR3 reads CASSADRRGRGAFF. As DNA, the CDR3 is TGTGCCAGCAGCGCAGACCGCAGGGGGCGGGGGGCTTTCTTT.

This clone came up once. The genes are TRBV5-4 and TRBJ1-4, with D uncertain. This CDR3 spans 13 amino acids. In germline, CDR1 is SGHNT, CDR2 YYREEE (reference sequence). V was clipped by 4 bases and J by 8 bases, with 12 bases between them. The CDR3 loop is CASSTRNEEKLFF. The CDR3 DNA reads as TGTGCCAGCAGCACTCGGAATGAAGAAAAACTGTTTTTT.

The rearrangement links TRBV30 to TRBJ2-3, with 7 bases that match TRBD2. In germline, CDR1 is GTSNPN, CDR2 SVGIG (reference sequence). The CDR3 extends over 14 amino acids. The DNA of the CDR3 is TGTGCGACGGAAAGCGGGACTTCTGTCGATACGCAGTATTTT. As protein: CATESGTSVDTQYF.

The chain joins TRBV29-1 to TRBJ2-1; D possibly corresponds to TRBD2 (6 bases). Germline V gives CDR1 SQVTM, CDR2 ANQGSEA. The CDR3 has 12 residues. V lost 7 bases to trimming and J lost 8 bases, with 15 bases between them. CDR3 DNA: TGCAGCGCCGGGACTCCTTGGGATGAGCAGTTCTTC. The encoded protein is CSAGTPWDEQFF.

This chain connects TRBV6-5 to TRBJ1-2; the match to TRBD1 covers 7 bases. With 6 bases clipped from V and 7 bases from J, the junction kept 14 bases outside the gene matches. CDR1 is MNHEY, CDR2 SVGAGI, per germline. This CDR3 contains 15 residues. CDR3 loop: CASSLVRGGGSGYTF. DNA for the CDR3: TGTGCCAGCAGCCTCGTGAGGGGAGGGGGCTCTGGCTACACCTTC.

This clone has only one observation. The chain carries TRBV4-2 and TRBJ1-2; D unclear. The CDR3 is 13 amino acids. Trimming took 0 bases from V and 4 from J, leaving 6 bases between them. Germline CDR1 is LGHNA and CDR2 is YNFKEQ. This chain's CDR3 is CASSQEGGYGYTF. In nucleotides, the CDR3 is TGTGCCAGCAGCCAAGAGGGCGGCTATGGCTACACCTTC.

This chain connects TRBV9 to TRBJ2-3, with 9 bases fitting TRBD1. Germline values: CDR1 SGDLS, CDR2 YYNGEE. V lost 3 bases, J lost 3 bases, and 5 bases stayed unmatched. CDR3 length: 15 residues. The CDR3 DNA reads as TGTGCCAGCAGCGCCAGACAGGGGGGTACAGATACGCAGTATTTT. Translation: CASSARQGGTDTQYF.